Listed below are T cell receptor beta chains from one sample, sequenced in a study of T cell responses to AZD1222 COVID-19 vaccine. Profiling relied on immunoSEQ multiplex PCR, and the TCRdb table lists in-frame clones only, not all of them. The profile shows over 120,000 clones, 88% of them singletons. The sample consisted of peripheral blood, taken 28 days after the second dose of the MenACWY control vaccine. These receptors were taken from an adult who received the MenACWY meningococcal vaccine as a control. CDR3s include the opening cysteine and the closing phenylalanine or tryptophan. The order of the fields is J gene, V gene, CDR3 protein.

j_gene: TRBJ2-2
v_gene: TRBV6-5
CDR3aa: CASSPQMTITGELFF

j_gene: TRBJ2-5
v_gene: TRBV5-1
CDR3aa: CASSLAPRETQYF

j_gene: TRBJ2-5
v_gene: TRBV19
CDR3aa: CASSIGFSWRQGEETQYF

j_gene: TRBJ1-6
v_gene: TRBV2
CDR3aa: CASTRGFSSPLHF

j_gene: TRBJ1-3
v_gene: TRBV10-3
CDR3aa: CAISESRVDSGNTIYF

j_gene: TRBJ2-5
v_gene: TRBV9
CDR3aa: CASSVGAQGETQYF

j_gene: TRBJ1-4
v_gene: TRBV19
CDR3aa: CASSIDGATNEKLFF

j_gene: TRBJ1-6
v_gene: TRBV15
CDR3aa: CATSRDVAGNSPLHF

j_gene: TRBJ2-2
v_gene: TRBV7-9
CDR3aa: CATGGSSTGELFF

j_gene: TRBJ1-1
v_gene: TRBV5-6
CDR3aa: CASSLLDRRNTEAFF

j_gene: TRBJ1-2
v_gene: TRBV28
CDR3aa: CASSFGGWDGYTF

j_gene: TRBJ2-1
v_gene: TRBV19
CDR3aa: CASARGNEQFF

j_gene: TRBJ1-1
v_gene: TRBV6-5
CDR3aa: CASRGGQGLTEAFF

j_gene: TRBJ2-5
v_gene: TRBV3-1/TRBV3-2
CDR3aa: CASSQSGTQEETQYF